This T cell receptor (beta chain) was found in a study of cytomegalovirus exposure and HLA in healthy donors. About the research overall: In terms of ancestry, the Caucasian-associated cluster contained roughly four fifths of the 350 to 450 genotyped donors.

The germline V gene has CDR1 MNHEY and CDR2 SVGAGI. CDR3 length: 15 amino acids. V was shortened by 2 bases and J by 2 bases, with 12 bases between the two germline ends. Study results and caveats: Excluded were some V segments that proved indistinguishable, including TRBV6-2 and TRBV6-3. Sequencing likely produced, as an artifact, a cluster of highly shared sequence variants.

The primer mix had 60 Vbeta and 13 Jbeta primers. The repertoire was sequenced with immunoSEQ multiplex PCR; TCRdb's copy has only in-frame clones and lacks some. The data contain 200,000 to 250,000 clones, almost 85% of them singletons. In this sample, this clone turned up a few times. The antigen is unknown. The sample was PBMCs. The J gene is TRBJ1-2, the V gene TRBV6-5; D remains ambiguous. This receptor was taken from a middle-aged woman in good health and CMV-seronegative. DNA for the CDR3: TGTGCCAGCAGTTACGGGTTCGGGGAGAACTATGGCTACACCTTC. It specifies CASSYGFGENYGYTF.